These 25 T cell receptor beta chains originate from one sample sequenced in a study of shared clonotypes between healthy human individuals. Using immunoSEQ multiplex PCR, the repertoire was profiled, and TCRdb retains in-frame clones only, with some absent. Among some 1,100,000 clones listed, around three quarters were seen once. Sequencing was performed on memory CD4+ T cells from PBMCs. Stated subset: CD45RA-negative fraction. These receptors originate from a man between 18 and 29 years old in good health. Some clones in this sample may be carry-over from other donors' samples.

J is TRBJ2-7 and V is TRBV5-4; D call uncertain. With 1 base removed from V and 5 bases from J, the gap between germline ends came to 10 bases. Germline loops: CDR1 SGHNT, CDR2 YYREEE (reference sequence). The CDR3 length is 13 residues. CDR3 bases: TGTGCCAGCAGCTTGCGGTCTCAGGACGAGCAGTACTTC. This sequence encodes CASSLRSQDEQYF.

This chain links TRBV18 with TRBJ1-2, with D possibly being TRBD1 (5 bases). Germline V CDR1 and CDR2: KGHSH, LQKENI. The CDR3 runs 13 residues. V lost 8 bases and J lost 4, with 14 bases in between. The CDR3 reads CASATAGSYGYTF. CDR3 bases: TGTGCCAGCGCAACGGCAGGGTCCTATGGCTACACCTTC.

The chain links TRBV18 to TRBJ2-1; TRBD2 aligns across 7 bases. This CDR3 has 16 residues. Looked up from germline, CDR1 is KGHSH and CDR2 is LQKENI. The V gene end was trimmed by 2 bases and the J gene end by 4 bases; junction bases not matched to a gene: 8. The CDR3 loop reads CASSPKQASGYNEQFF. The CDR3, as DNA: TGTGCCAGCTCACCAAAACAGGCTAGCGGATACAATGAGCAGTTCTTC.

This clone was counted a few times. This chain uses TRBV27 with TRBJ2-1; D remains unclear. Per the germline V gene, CDR1 is MNHEY and CDR2 is SMNVEV (reference sequence). This CDR3 region has 10 residues. The V and J ends lost 3 bases and 10 bases respectively, with 4 bases between them. The chain's CDR3 is CASSFREQFF. Written as DNA, the CDR3 is TGTGCCAGCAGTTTCAGGGAGCAGTTCTTC.

Comment on this clone: This same CDR3 is encoded by further DNA sequences in the sample. The J gene is TRBJ1-4, the V gene TRBV6-1; D gene ambiguous. In germline, CDR1 is MNHNS, CDR2 SASEGT. Trimming took off 8 bases at V and 7 bases at J, with 11 bases between the two ends. The CDR3 sequence is 12 residues long. This chain's CDR3 is CASGIRIEKLFF. CDR3 DNA sequence: TGTGCCAGCGGGATAAGAATTGAAAAACTGTTTTTT.

The chain uses TRBV7-3 and TRBJ2-7, with D possibly matching TRBD2 (6 bases). V shed 3 bases and J shed 0 bases, with 9 bases lying between them. From germline, CDR1 is SGHTA and CDR2 FQGTGA. The CDR3 is made up of 14 amino acids. CDR3 sequence (DNA): TGTGCCAGCAGCTTGGCGGGAAACTCCTACGAGCAGTACTTC. Translated, it gives CASSLAGNSYEQYF. Full variable domain (missing parts from reference TRBV7-3 and TRBJ2-7): GAGVSQTPSNKVTEKGKYVELRCDPISGHTALYWYRQSLGQGPEFLIYFQGTGAADDSGLPNDRFFAVRPEGSVSTLKIQRTERGDSAVYLCASSLAGNSYEQYFGPGTRLTVT.

J is TRBJ2-1 and V is TRBV5-4, with TRBD2 matching 7 bases. The J segment lost 0 bases and the V segment lost 7 bases, leaving 13 bases of the junction unmatched. The CDR3 consists of 17 residues. The germline V gene has CDR1 SGHNT and CDR2 YYREEE (reference sequence). CDR3 sequence (DNA): TGTGCCAGCCTTCCGGGCGGGGGAGGGCCCTCCTACAATGAGCAGTTCTTC. This encodes CASLPGGGGPSYNEQFF.

There are a few counts of this clone. The chain employs TRBV5-1 and TRBJ1-2, with 7 bases matching TRBD1. The CDR3 contains 16 residues. V lost 0 bases, J lost 3 bases, and 8 bases stayed unmatched. Per germline, CDR1 SGHRS and CDR2 YFSETQ. The CDR3 coding sequence is TGCGCCAGCAGCTTGGGGACAGGAAACACCTACTATGGCTACACCTTC. Its translation is CASSLGTGNTYYGYTF.

This clone showed up just once. The V gene is TRBV7-9, the J gene TRBJ2-5, with 8 positions matching TRBD2. The CDR3 runs 14 residues. CDR1 is SEHNR and CDR2 is FQNEAQ in the germline V gene (reference sequence). V shed 2 bases and J 3 bases; nucleotides not matched to a gene: 2. The CDR3 DNA reads TGTGCCAGCAGCTTACACGGGGGGGAAGAGACCCAGTACTTC. This gives the protein CASSLHGGEETQYF.

V and J are TRBV11-2 and TRBJ2-7; 8 bases match TRBD1. Germline CDR1 reads SGHAT; CDR2 reads FQNNGV. V trimming: 5 bases; J trimming: 5 bases; junction bases outside the gene matches: 5. CDR3 length: 13 amino acids. CDR3 in amino acids: CASSRTGLHEQYF. The CDR3 bases are TGTGCCAGCAGCCGGACAGGGCTCCACGAGCAGTACTTC.

The chain couples TRBV30 to TRBJ2-1; D is undetermined. Looked up from germline, CDR1 is GTSNPN and CDR2 is SVGIG (reference sequence). The length of the CDR3 is 12 residues. Trimming stripped 3 bases from V and 5 bases from J, with 8 bases between. CDR3 nucleotide sequence: TGTGCCTGGAGCCCCCGGAACAATGAGCAGTTCTTC. Translating it yields CAWSPRNNEQFF.

A word on this clone: The same CDR3 also results from other DNA sequences found in this sample. The J gene is TRBJ1-2, the V gene TRBV7-9, with D possibly TRBD1 on 6 matching bases. Germline V lookup: CDR1 SEHNR, CDR2 FQNEAQ (reference sequence). Trimming left V 5 bases short and J 5 bases short, with 9 bases between. The CDR3 totals 12 residues. The CDR3 DNA sequence: TGTGCCAGCAGCCCAGGGACATATGGCTACACCTTC. Protein product: CASSPGTYGYTF.

This chain links TRBV15 with TRBJ1-2, with a possible D match to TRBD1 (6 bases). The CDR3 totals 17 residues. Trimming took 1 base from V and 4 from J, leaving 19 bases between them. Per germline, CDR1 LNHNV and CDR2 YYDKDF (reference sequence). CDR3 protein: CATSRGGTSGALYGYTF. CDR3 bases: TGTGCCACCAGCAGAGGGGGAACGTCAGGGGCCCTCTATGGCTACACCTTC. Based on the CDR3 plus reference TRBV15 and TRBJ1-2, the full variable domain is DAMVIQNPRYQVTQFGKPVTLSCSQTLNHNVMYWYQQKSSQAPKLLFHYYDKDFNNEADTPDNFQSRRPNTSFCFLDIRSPGLGDTAMYLCATSRGGTSGALYGYTFGSGTRLTVV.

This chain connects TRBV19 to TRBJ2-7; 12 bases are shared with TRBD2. Germline V gene lookup returns CDR1 LNHDA and CDR2 SQIVND (reference sequence). This CDR3 is built from 15 residues. Unmatched junction bases numbered 8, after V lost 5 bases and J lost 6 bases. The DNA of the CDR3 is TGTGCCAGTAGTCTCCGACTAGCGGGAGATCGCGAGCAGTACTTC. It translates to CASSLRLAGDREQYF.

The chain combines TRBV18 with TRBJ1-3; D is uncertain. Germline V gives CDR1 KGHSH, CDR2 LQKENI. The CDR3 has 17 amino acids. V was trimmed by 2 bases and J by 0 bases, leaving 14 bases between them. The DNA for the CDR3 is TGTGCCAGCTCACCATACTTAGTCGGGGACTCTGGAAACACCATATATTTT. Amino acids: CASSPYLVGDSGNTIYF.

The sample holds one count of this clone. V gene TRBV4-3 combines with J gene TRBJ2-6; D gene uncertain. The V and J ends lost 0 bases and 0 bases respectively, with 6 bases between them. This CDR3 spans 16 amino acids. Germline V gives CDR1 LGHNA, CDR2 YSLEER. The DNA for the CDR3 is TGCGCCAGCAGCCAAGAAATCCTCTCTGGGGCCAACGTCCTGACTTTC. Encoded protein: CASSQEILSGANVLTF.

There are a few counts of this clone. The V and J genes are TRBV16 and TRBJ1-1; D uncertain. Trimming removed 5 bases at V and 1 base at J, with 8 bases between. Germline V gives CDR1 KGHSY, CDR2 FQNENV. The CDR3 consists of 13 residues. The DNA of the CDR3 is TGTGCCAGCAGCAACAAGTGGAACACTGAAGCTTTCTTT. Protein sequence: CASSNKWNTEAFF.

The chain has TRBV5-1 and TRBJ2-7, with D possibly matching TRBD2 (6 bases). The CDR3 spans 13 residues. V gave up 4 bases and J gave up 3 bases, with 11 bases separating them. Germline CDR1 SGHRS, CDR2 YFSETQ. CDR3 sequence reads: CASSRGFGYEQYF. In DNA form, the CDR3 reads TGCGCCAGCAGCCGGGGGTTCGGCTACGAGCAGTACTTC.

The rearrangement joins TRBV5-4 to TRBJ2-5, with D unresolved. The CDR3 covers 12 residues. V was clipped by 1 base and J by 2 bases, with 3 bases between them. CDR1 and CDR2 from the germline V gene are SGHNT and YYREEE (reference sequence). The CDR3 here is CASSLTQETQYF. The CDR3, as DNA: TGTGCCAGCAGCTTGACTCAAGAGACCCAGTACTTC.

This clone was counted a single time. The chain joins TRBV4-1 to TRBJ2-5; 7 positions match TRBD2. CDR1 MGHRA and CDR2 YSYEKL come from the germline V gene. This CDR3 is built from 16 residues. The ends lost 4 bases at V and 0 bases at J; junction bases unmatched: 8. Written as DNA, the CDR3 is TGCGCCAGCAGCCCCCACCCCACTAGCGACCAAGAGACCCAGTACTTC. It translates to CASSPHPTSDQETQYF.

Remarks on this clone: This same CDR3 is encoded by further DNA sequences in the sample. The chain couples TRBV29-1 to TRBJ2-7; D is undetermined. The V end lost 2 bases, the J end lost 3 bases, and 5 bases lay between the germline ends. The CDR3 runs to 11 residues. Per germline, CDR1 SQVTM and CDR2 ANQGSEA. The CDR3, as DNA: TGCAGCGTTGAAAACGGCTACGAGCAGTACTTC. This sequence encodes CSVENGYEQYF.

The chain combines TRBV6-5 with TRBJ2-7; D not certain. Trimming cost V 11 bases and J 0 bases, with 14 bases left between them. The CDR3 runs to 13 residues. Germline V gene sequence: CDR1 MNHEY, CDR2 SVGAGI. DNA of the CDR3: TGTGCCGCCCGACGGCTGGACTCCTACGAGCAGTACTTC. It yields the protein CAARRLDSYEQYF.

The chain has TRBV7-2 and TRBJ2-1, with 12 bases fitting TRBD2. This CDR3 has 17 amino acids. V was clipped by 5 bases and J by 4 bases; unmatched bases: 9. Germline CDR1 reads SGHTA; CDR2 reads FQGNSA. The CDR3 spells CASSPRTSGTLYNEQFF. As DNA, the CDR3 is TGTGCCAGCAGCCCGCGGACTAGCGGGACCCTATACAATGAGCAGTTCTTC.

To note about this clone: Additional DNA sequences in this sample encode the identical CDR3. V is TRBV5-4 and J is TRBJ1-1; D is perhaps TRBD1 (6 bases). This CDR3 has 13 residues. The germline gives CDR1 SGHNT, CDR2 YYREEE (reference sequence). Trimming removed 0 bases from V and 4 bases from J, with 7 bases in between. CDR3 residues: CASSLAGATEAFF. The DNA of the CDR3 is TGTGCCAGCAGCTTGGCGGGGGCCACTGAAGCTTTCTTT. The full variable domain, completed using reference TRBV5-4 and TRBJ1-1, is ETGVTQSPTHLIKTRGQQVTLRCSSQSGHNTVSWYQQALGQGPQFIFQYYREEENGRGNFPPRFSGLQFPNYSSELNVNALELDDSALYLCASSLAGATEAFFGQGTRLTVV.

This clone was seen once. This CDR3 is also generated by other DNA sequences in the sample. V gene TRBV11-3 combines with J gene TRBJ2-2; either TRBD1 or TRBD2 may supply D (6 bases each). Germline CDR1 reads SGHNT; CDR2 reads YENEEA. This CDR3 contains 13 residues. Trimming shortened V by 5 bases and J by 6 bases, and 10 bases separated the two germline ends. In DNA, the CDR3 is TGTGCCAGCAGCCTCGGGGGCGCCGGGGAGCTGTTTTTT. It is translated as CASSLGGAGELFF.